This T cell receptor (beta chain) was recovered during a study of beta chain features in type 1 diabetes. A word on this clone: Its antigen is still unknown.

Expressed TCRB transcripts were sequenced because the isolated RNA had all been reverse transcribed beforehand. Method: immunoSEQ multiplex PCR; TCRdb's copy keeps in-frame clones and lacks some. The top ten clones hold 0.94% of a sample with roughly 160,000 clones, approximately 8.1% of them seen once. CD45RO/CCR7/CD25/CD127/CD95/CD27 sorting isolated CD4+ naive, central memory, regulatory and stem cell-like memory cells. Germline V gene data show CDR1 as PRHDT and CDR2 as FYEKMQ (reference sequence). V dropped 0 bases and J dropped 9 bases, with 18 bases sitting between them. The CDR3 has 16 amino acids. General observations from the study: Type 1 diabetes patients showed a moderate but significant shortening of TCRB CDR3s in all four CD4+ subsets. cDNA-based sequencing might over-represent cells highly expressing TCR.

Sequenced material: central memory CD4+ T cells from blood. The rearrangement links TRBV13 to TRBJ2-4, with a tentative D call TRBD2 (7 bases). This receptor was identified in a woman between 40 and 55 years old with type 1 diabetes. CDR3 loop: CASSLGRDNSGGIQYF. The CDR3 coding sequence is TGTGCCAGCAGCTTAGGCAGGGACAACTCGGGGGGCATTCAGTACTTC.